What follows are 14 T cell receptor beta chains derived from one specimen sequenced in a study of cytomegalovirus exposure and HLA in healthy donors. The assay was immunoSEQ multiplex PCR, and TCRdb's table has in-frame clones only and misses some. Of 120,000 to 150,000 clones listed, 85% to 90% are singletons. The sequencing sample was made of PBMCs. These receptors were taken from a woman aged 18-35 years in good health and CMV-seropositive.

The chain is built from TRBV29-1 and TRBJ2-5, with D tentatively TRBD2 (6 bases). The CDR3 spans 13 residues. V was shortened by 4 bases and J by 2 bases, with 11 bases between the two germline ends. Looked up from germline, CDR1 is SQVTM and CDR2 is ANQGSEA. The chain's CDR3 is CSVAGTDQETQYF. Written as DNA, the CDR3 is TGCAGCGTTGCCGGGACTGATCAAGAGACCCAGTACTTC.

For the CDR3, the DNA is TGTGCCAGCTCAGGACAGGGGTTGTACTACGAGCAGTACTTC. Amino acids: CASSGQGLYYEQYF. This chain joins TRBV18 and TRBJ2-7, with TRBD1 identical over 9 bases. Germline-derived CDR1 and CDR2 are KGHSH and LQKENI. The CDR3 is 14 amino acids. V shed 5 bases and J 3 bases; nucleotides not matched to a gene: 5.

This clone was observed a single time. CDR3 in DNA: TGTGCCAGCAGCTTAGCTGGACGGCTAGCGGGAGATACGCAGTATTTT. Its protein is CASSLAGRLAGDTQYF. The V call is TRBV7-8, the J call TRBJ2-3; 8 bases align to TRBD2. The CDR3 has 16 amino acids. The V and J ends lost 0 bases and 5 bases, in that order; junction bases with no gene match: 7. The V gene's germline CDR1 is SGHVS and CDR2 FQNEAQ.

This sequence joins TRBV28 and TRBJ1-2; D is uncertain. The CDR3 consists of 14 residues. Germline V gives CDR1 MDHEN, CDR2 SYDVKM. Trimming stripped 1 base from V and 8 bases from J, with 14 bases between. CDR3: CASSLSGRFYGYTF. As DNA, the CDR3 is TGTGCCAGCAGTTTATCTGGGAGGTTTTACGGCTACACCTTC.

The chain is built from TRBV9 and TRBJ1-1; 12 bases are a match to TRBD1. Germline CDR1 SGDLS, CDR2 YYNGEE. The V gene end was trimmed by 2 bases and the J gene end by 6 bases; junction bases not matched to a gene: 8. The CDR3 consists of 16 residues. CDR3 bases: TGTGCCAGCAGCGTCACGCCGGGACAGGGGGCGTCTGAAGCTTTCTTT. It translates to CASSVTPGQGASEAFF. The variable domain in full, with the rest retrieved from reference TRBV9 and TRBJ1-1, is DSGVTQTPKHLITATGQRVTLRCSPRSGDLSVYWYQQSLDQGLQFLIQYYNGEERAKGNILERFSAQQFPDLHSELNLSSLELGDSALYFCASSVTPGQGASEAFFGQGTRLTVV.

The chain recombines TRBV30 with TRBJ1-1, with D perhaps matching TRBD1 (5 bases). V lost 4 bases and J 5 bases, leaving 11 bases between the germline ends. Germline V CDR1 and CDR2: GTSNPN, SVGIG (reference sequence). This CDR3 is built from 12 residues. The CDR3 reads CAWKGTGTEAFF. The CDR3 DNA follows: TGTGCCTGGAAGGGGACTGGGACTGAAGCTTTCTTT.

The rearrangement uses TRBV4-1 and TRBJ2-7; D unresolved. In germline, CDR1 is MGHRA, CDR2 YSYEKL. Deletions cut 1 base from V and 0 bases from J, with 13 bases between. This CDR3 is 16 amino acids long. The CDR3 region is CASSQGGPRSSYEQYF. The CDR3 region has the DNA TGCGCCAGCAGCCAAGGAGGCCCTAGAAGCTCCTACGAGCAGTACTTC.

The V gene is TRBV7-3, the J gene TRBJ2-5; D remains ambiguous. Per the germline V gene, CDR1 is SGHTA and CDR2 is FQGTGA. The CDR3 sequence is 13 residues long. Deletions cut 3 bases from V and 5 bases from J, with 10 bases between. DNA of the CDR3: TGTGCCAGCAGCTTGTGGCAAAAGGAGACCCAGTACTTC. As protein: CASSLWQKETQYF. Full variable domain (remainder filled in from reference TRBV7-3 and TRBJ2-5): GAGVSQTPSNKVTEKGKYVELRCDPISGHTALYWYRQSLGQGPEFLIYFQGTGAADDSGLPNDRFFAVRPEGSVSTLKIQRTERGDSAVYLCASSLWQKETQYFGPGTRLLVL.

The chain is built from TRBV28 and TRBJ2-7, with no clear D. The CDR3 totals 14 residues. V was clipped by 5 bases and J by 7 bases, with 18 bases between them. Germline V gene lookup returns CDR1 MDHEN and CDR2 SYDVKM. The CDR3 DNA sequence: TGTGCCAGCAGTCGAGCGCGCGTAACTTCTGAGCAGTACTTC. Its protein is CASSRARVTSEQYF.

The chain is built from TRBV29-1 and TRBJ2-3, with 8 positions matching TRBD2. Germline V lookup: CDR1 SQVTM, CDR2 ANQGSEA. V lost 4 bases to trimming and J lost 11 bases; unmatched junction nucleotides: 8. CDR3 length equals 12 residues. In nucleotides, the CDR3 is TGCAGCGTTGGCCGCCCGGGAGGGGAGCAGTATTTT. It translates to CSVGRPGGEQYF.

The V call is TRBV9, the J call TRBJ2-2; D possibly corresponds to TRBD2 (5 bases). CDR1 SGDLS and CDR2 YYNGEE come from the germline V gene. The CDR3 loop spans 16 amino acids. V was clipped by 5 bases and J by 5 bases, with 19 bases between them. CDR3 sequence: CASSFSQEWRTGELFF. The CDR3 nucleotides are TGTGCCAGCAGTTTCTCCCAAGAGTGGAGGACCGGGGAGCTGTTTTTT.

This chain joins TRBV15 and TRBJ2-7, with 8 bases matching TRBD1. V trimming: 5 bases; J trimming: 6 bases; junction bases outside the gene matches: 9. The CDR3 runs to 14 residues. Germline V gene data show CDR1 as LNHNV and CDR2 as YYDKDF (reference sequence). This CDR3 reads CATSWDRTSGEQYF. CDR3 in DNA: TGTGCCACCAGCTGGGACAGGACTTCTGGCGAGCAGTACTTC.

This sequence joins TRBV2 and TRBJ1-1; D is undetermined. The V gene's germline CDR1 is SNHLY and CDR2 FYNNEI. The CDR3 extends over 13 amino acids. The germline V and J ends were trimmed by 6 bases and 2 bases, with 10 bases remaining between them. CDR3 loop: CASRSDSNTEAFF. CDR3 nucleotide sequence: TGTGCCAGCAGGAGCGACTCTAACACTGAAGCTTTCTTT.

The count of this clone is one. This chain uses TRBV12-5 with TRBJ1-1; D is possibly TRBD1 (5 bases). CDR3 size: 12 residues. Germline V gene data show CDR1 as LGHNT and CDR2 as FRNRAP. Trimming shortened V by 6 bases and J by 8 bases, and 13 bases separated the two germline ends. The DNA of the CDR3 is TGTGCTAGTGGCCGCGGACAAGACGAAGCTTTCTTT. The encoded protein is CASGRGQDEAFF.